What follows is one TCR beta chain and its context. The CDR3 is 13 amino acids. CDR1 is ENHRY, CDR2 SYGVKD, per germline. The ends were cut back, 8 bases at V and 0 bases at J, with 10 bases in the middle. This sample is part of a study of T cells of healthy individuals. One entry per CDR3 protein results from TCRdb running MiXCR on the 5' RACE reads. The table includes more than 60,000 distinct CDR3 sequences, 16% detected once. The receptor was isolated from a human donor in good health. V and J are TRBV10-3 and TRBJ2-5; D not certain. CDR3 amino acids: CAIGPRDQETQYF. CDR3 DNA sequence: TGTGCCATCGGCCCCCGGGACCAAGAGACCCAGTACTTC.